This T cell receptor beta chain was observed in a study of cytomegalovirus exposure and HLA in healthy donors. Study results and caveats: As a later analysis showed, a missense DCLRE1C variant was linked to trimming of TCR beta V- and J-genes.

With 60 Vbeta and 13 Jbeta primers, the PCR was carried out. Assay used: immunoSEQ multiplex PCR; TCRdb lists only in-frame clones, some missing. This sample has about 190,000 clones; 60% to 85% occur once, and the top ten carry roughly 1.5%. As to this clone: The antigen is undetermined.

From germline, CDR1 is MRHNA and CDR2 SNTAGT. The CDR3 has 15 residues. Trimming removed 0 bases from V and 3 bases from J, with 8 bases in between. The sequencing input was PBMCs. The gene calls are TRBV6-4 and TRBJ1-4, with no clear D. This sequence originates from a woman aged 18-29 years in good health and CMV-seronegative. Here the CDR3 DNA reads TGTGCCAGCAGTGACTCGGGCAGCCCTAATGAAAAACTGTTTTTT. The encoded protein is CASSDSGSPNEKLFF.